This TCR beta chain derives from a study of CD8 T cells in Susac syndrome. Germline loops: CDR1 MNHNS, CDR2 SASEGT. The ends were cut back, 6 bases at V and 6 bases at J, with 26 bases in the middle. The CDR3 has 17 amino acids. Points from the study as a whole: As the study acknowledged, the number of individuals in its TCR sequencing and HLA analysis was relatively small.

Comments on this clonotype: Its antigen remains unknown.

Reverse transcription of roughly 0.5 to 1 ug RNA was carried out with random hexamers. The immunoSEQ assay covered 54 Vbeta and 13 Jbeta segments for CDR3. TCRdb passed the immunoSEQ multiplex PCR reads through MiXCR, listing each CDR3 protein once. The table shows about 300,000 distinct CDR3 sequences, with about 91% occurring only once. The T cells that were sequenced for TCR beta were CD8+ and CD4+ cells from blood. Negative isolation yielded CD8+ and CD4+ T cells; FACS enriched TEMRA cells. This clonotype was sampled from a human donor with multiple sclerosis. The chain couples TRBV6-1 to TRBJ1-1, with D possibly matching TRBD1 (6 bases). Sequences were obtained from CD4+ T cells from PBMCs. In DNA form, the CDR3 reads TGTGCCAGCAGCCAAGGGGGGTCCCGGTATACGAGGGCTGAAGCTTTCTTT. Amino acid sequence: CASSQGGSRYTRAEAFF.